The 6 T cell receptor beta chains in this list originate from one sample, sequenced in a study of graft-versus-host responses after intestinal transplantation. No antigen has been assigned to these receptors. Produced via immunoSEQ multiplex PCR; TCRdb's table is partial and in-frame only. The sample carries approximately 71,000 clones, more than 80% recorded once. The material was unstimulated CD8+ T cells sorted from spleen or lymph node cells, obtained before intestinal transplant. These TCRs come from a human donor who received an intestinal transplant.

The chain links TRBV28 to TRBJ2-1; perhaps TRBD1 as D (7 bases). Germline CDR1 MDHEN, CDR2 SYDVKM. V shed 2 bases and J shed 4 bases, with 15 bases lying between them. CDR3 size: 16 residues. The CDR3 DNA reads as TGTGCCAGCAGTTTACGGGTGGGGGGACAGTACAATGAGCAGTTCTTC. Translated, it gives CASSLRVGGQYNEQFF.

The chain is built from TRBV5-6 and TRBJ1-4; tentatively, D is TRBD1 (5 bases). Germline V gene sequence: CDR1 SGHDT, CDR2 YYEEEE. Trimming shortened V by 0 bases and J by 8 bases, and 8 bases separated the two germline ends. CDR3 length equals 13 residues. CDR3 in DNA: TGTGCCAGCAGCTTGGTAGGGGAAGAAAAACTGTTTTTT. Encoded protein: CASSLVGEEKLFF.

The DNA of the CDR3 is TGCGCCAGCAGCCCCACGACAGGGGAAGTAGGAGAGACCCAGTACTTC. Amino acid sequence: CASSPTTGEVGETQYF. This sequence joins TRBV5-1 and TRBJ2-5; 8 bases agree with TRBD1. Per germline, CDR1 SGHRS and CDR2 YFSETQ. This CDR3 is 16 amino acids long. The ends lost 4 bases at V and 4 bases at J; junction bases unmatched: 12.

Here the CDR3 DNA reads TGCGCAGGGGTGGGCAAAAACATTCAGTACTTC. The encoded protein is CAGVGKNIQYF. The V call is TRBV5-1, the J call TRBJ2-4, with D maybe TRBD1 (5 bases). Looked up from germline, CDR1 is SGHRS and CDR2 is YFSETQ. CDR3 length: 11 residues. The full variable domain, in which reference TRBV5-1 and TRBJ2-4 provide the parts outside the CDR3, is KAGVTQTPRYLIKTRGQQVTLSCSPISGHRSVSWYQQTPGQGLQFLFEYFSETQRNKGNFPGRFSGRQFSNSRSEMNVSTLELGDSALYLCAGVGKNIQYFGAGTRLSVL.

This sequence joins TRBV6-5 and TRBJ2-7, with 9 bases fitting TRBD1. V lost 6 bases and J lost 4; bases outside the gene matches: 7. The CDR3 runs to 14 residues. Germline V gives CDR1 MNHEY, CDR2 SVGAGI. The CDR3 DNA sequence: TGTGCCAGCAGCCACGGACAGGGGCGGTACGAGCAGTACTTC. Its translation: CASSHGQGRYEQYF.

The rearrangement joins TRBV5-6 to TRBJ2-3, with 7 bases aligning to TRBD2. This CDR3 has 16 residues. Germline-derived CDR1 and CDR2 are SGHDT and YYEEEE. Trimming cost V 3 bases and J 3 bases; bases outside gene matches: 10. The CDR3 DNA sequence: TGTGCCAGCAGCTGGGGGACTACGTACGAGACAGATACGCAGTATTTT. This gives the protein CASSWGTTYETDTQYF.